The 32 T cell receptor beta chains given below trace back to one sample, sequenced in a study of T cell repertoires in cytomegalovirus infection. MiXCR was run by TCRdb on the reads, yielding one entry per CDR3 protein. The sample yields 65,000 to 90,000 distinct CDR3 sequences, around 3.4% seen once. The sample comprised PBMCs. The receptors come from a human donor in good health (CMV status not recorded). Some clones in this sample may be carry-over from other donors' samples.

This clonotype was found many times. The rearrangement uses TRBV20-1 and TRBJ2-2; D is uncertain. The CDR3 contains 17 residues. The germline CDR1 and CDR2 sequences are DFQATT and SNEGSKA (reference sequence). V lost 3 bases and J 1 base, leaving 18 bases between the germline ends. The CDR3 here is CSASGPWWDKNTGELFF. The CDR3 DNA reads as TGCAGTGCTAGTGGTCCGTGGTGGGATAAGAACACCGGGGAGCTGTTTTTT.

This clonotype has a count of ten or more. V gene TRBV19 combines with J gene TRBJ2-1, with 11 bases matching TRBD2. The germline V gene encodes CDR1 LNHDA and CDR2 SQIVND (reference sequence). The CDR3 is 16 amino acids. The J segment lost 4 bases and the V segment lost 1 base, leaving 3 bases of the junction unmatched. CDR3 sequence reads: CASSIVASGGYNEQFF. The CDR3 DNA follows: TGTGCCAGTAGTATAGTGGCTAGCGGGGGGTACAATGAGCAGTTCTTC.

This clonotype was seen at least ten times. The chain couples TRBV4-3 to TRBJ2-5; maybe TRBD1 (6 bases). CDR3 size: 17 residues. CDR1 is LGHNA, CDR2 YSLEER, per germline. Deletions cut 3 bases from V and 1 base from J, with 18 bases between. The CDR3 spells CASSQGPWTAFQETQYF. CDR3 coding DNA: TGCGCCAGCAGCCAGGGCCCCTGGACAGCCTTCCAAGAGACCCAGTACTTC.

This clonotype occurred a few times. This sequence joins TRBV7-2 and TRBJ2-4; D gene uncertain. The germline V gene encodes CDR1 SGHTA and CDR2 FQGNSA. V lost 5 bases to trimming and J lost 3 bases, with 11 bases between them. CDR3 length: 14 residues. CDR3 loop: CASSRSRDKNIQYF. CDR3 DNA: TGTGCCAGCAGCCGGTCCCGAGACAAAAACATTCAGTACTTC.

This clonotype was counted ten times or more. The chain links TRBV13 to TRBJ1-2; D uncertain. The V end was cut by 2 bases, the J end by 4 bases, with 8 bases between. The CDR3 contains 13 residues. Germline V CDR1 and CDR2: PRHDT, FYEKMQ (reference sequence). The DNA for the CDR3 is TGTGCCAGCAGCTTAATGGCAGTCTATGGCTACACCTTC. This codes for CASSLMAVYGYTF. Looking up the rest from reference TRBV13 and TRBJ1-2 gives the full variable domain: AAGVIQSPRHLIKEKRETATLKCYPIPRHDTVYWYQQGPGQDPQFLISFYEKMQSDKGSIPDRFSAQQFSDYHSELNMSSLELGDSALYFCASSLMAVYGYTFGSGTRLTVV.

This clonotype has ten or more counts. The V call is TRBV6-1, the J call TRBJ1-2, with 7 bases fitting TRBD1. Germline V gene sequence: CDR1 MNHNS, CDR2 SASEGT. This CDR3 has 14 residues. The ends lost 6 bases at V and 4 bases at J; junction bases unmatched: 8. CDR3 coding DNA: TGTGCCAGCAGCCCTCCGGACAGGCTCTATGGCTACACCTTC. Its translation: CASSPPDRLYGYTF.

This clonotype was recorded at least ten times. This chain joins TRBV5-5 and TRBJ1-1; TRBD1 might be the D (5 bases). CDR3 size: 16 residues. Trimming took 5 bases from V and 2 from J, leaving 19 bases between them. Germline V CDR1 and CDR2: SGHKS, YYEKEE (reference sequence). CDR3 in amino acids: CASRKGIWGDNTEAFF. CDR3 bases: TGTGCCAGCAGAAAAGGGATTTGGGGGGATAACACTGAAGCTTTCTTT.

This clonotype showed up just a few times. The V call is TRBV4-1, the J call TRBJ2-4, with D perhaps assigned TRBD1 or TRBD2 (5 bases each). The CDR3 runs to 16 residues. Deletions cut 6 bases from V and 0 bases from J, with 15 bases between. The V gene's germline CDR1 is MGHRA and CDR2 YSYEKL. In DNA form, the CDR3 reads TGCGCCAGCAGTCCCAGGGACCTGATAGCCAAAAACATTCAGTACTTC. Translated: CASSPRDLIAKNIQYF.

This clonotype was seen ten or more times. V and J are TRBV19 and TRBJ1-1, with no clear D. CDR1 is LNHDA, CDR2 SQIVND, per germline (reference sequence). The V gene lost 3 bases and the J gene lost 0 bases, with 8 bases spanning the gap. The length of the CDR3 is 14 residues. CDR3 bases: TGTGCCAGTAGTATTAGGCAGATGAACACTGAAGCTTTCTTT. Encoded protein: CASSIRQMNTEAFF.

This clonotype was seen at least ten times. This chain connects TRBV19 to TRBJ1-2; D is possibly TRBD1 (5 bases). V lost 6 bases and J lost 7, with 21 bases in between. Germline CDR1 LNHDA, CDR2 SQIVND (reference sequence). This CDR3 is 15 amino acids long. The CDR3 spells CASSMERRQGSGYTF. CDR3 nucleotides: TGTGCCAGTAGCATGGAAAGGCGGCAGGGTAGTGGCTACACCTTC.

This clonotype was picked up many times. The rearrangement links TRBV7-9 to TRBJ2-3; 7 bases fit TRBD1. Germline V CDR1 and CDR2: SEHNR, FQNEAQ (reference sequence). V lost 5 bases and J lost 7; bases outside the gene matches: 9. CDR3 length: 14 residues. The CDR3 is CASSPNPRGHTQYF. CDR3 in DNA: TGTGCCAGCAGCCCAAATCCGAGGGGGCATACGCAGTATTTT. Complete variable domain (other parts from reference TRBV7-9 and TRBJ2-3): DTGVSQNPRHKITKRGQNVTFRCDPISEHNRLYWYRQTLGQGPEFLTYFQNEAQLEKSRLLSDRFSAERPKGSFSTLEIQRTEQGDSAMYLCASSPNPRGHTQYFGPGTRLTVL.

This clonotype showed up many times. This rearrangement joins TRBV3-1 to TRBJ2-5; no definite D call. V was cut by 4 bases and J by 2 bases, with 2 bases left in between. Germline V gene sequence: CDR1 LGHDT, CDR2 YNNKEL (reference sequence). CDR3 length: 11 amino acids. The CDR3 region is CASSRQETQYF. The CDR3 nucleotides read TGTGCCAGCAGCCGACAAGAGACCCAGTACTTC.

This clonotype was seen ten or more times. The rearrangement links TRBV28 to TRBJ2-1, with D maybe TRBD1 (6 bases). Trimming cost V 5 bases and J 4 bases, with 6 bases left between them. Germline V gene lookup returns CDR1 MDHEN and CDR2 SYDVKM. The CDR3 has 12 residues. The CDR3 loop is CASSDRYNEQFF. The CDR3 coding sequence is TGTGCCAGCAGTGACAGGTACAATGAGCAGTTCTTC.

This clonotype was counted at least ten times. In DNA, the CDR3 is TGTGCCAGCAGCTCGAACGGGAACACTGAAGCTTTCTTT. It encodes CASSSNGNTEAFF. The chain combines TRBV6-5 with TRBJ1-1; D ambiguous. CDR3 length: 13 amino acids. The V gene's germline CDR1 is MNHEY and CDR2 SVGAGI. Trimming took off 6 bases at V and 1 base at J, with 9 bases between the two ends.

Ten or more counts support this clonotype. V and J are TRBV7-2 and TRBJ1-5; D ambiguous. Germline V lookup: CDR1 SGHTA, CDR2 FQGNSA. The CDR3 spans 14 residues. The germline V and J ends were trimmed by 3 bases and 0 bases, with 6 bases remaining between them. The CDR3 DNA sequence: TGTGCCAGCAGCTTTCCGGGTAGCAATCAGCCCCAGCATTTT. The encoded protein is CASSFPGSNQPQHF.

This clonotype has ten or more counts. The V gene is TRBV12-5, the J gene TRBJ2-1; no definite D call. The CDR3 extends over 13 amino acids. V lost 3 bases, J lost 6 bases, and 9 bases lay in between. Germline CDR1 is LGHNT and CDR2 is FRNRAP. CDR3 in DNA: TGTGCTAGTGGTTTTGGGGTGGGCAATGAGCAGTTCTTC. Encoded protein: CASGFGVGNEQFF. Variable domain in full (rest from reference TRBV12-5 and TRBJ2-1): DARVTQTPRHKVTEMGQEVTMRCQPILGHNTVFWYRQTMMQGLELLAYFRNRAPLDDSGMPKDRFSAEMPDATLATLKIQPSEPRDSAVYFCASGFGVGNEQFFGPGTRLTVL.

This clonotype was observed at least ten times. This chain connects TRBV7-9 to TRBJ1-2; unclear D gene. Germline-derived CDR1 and CDR2 are SEHNR and FQNEAQ (reference sequence). CDR3 length equals 15 residues. Deletions cut 3 bases from V and 3 bases from J, with 14 bases between. CDR3 in amino acids: CASSFHDGRDYGYTF. CDR3 bases: TGTGCCAGCAGCTTCCACGACGGGAGAGACTATGGCTACACCTTC.

This clonotype was observed at least ten times. This chain uses TRBV28 with TRBJ2-2; weak D call: TRBD1 (6 bases). The CDR3 runs 12 residues. Trimming took off 10 bases at V and 7 bases at J, with 13 bases between the two ends. Germline V lookup: CDR1 MDHEN, CDR2 SYDVKM. CDR3 loop: CATVQGRGELFF. The CDR3 DNA is TGTGCCACCGTACAGGGCCGCGGGGAGCTGTTTTTT. Variable domain in full (rest from reference TRBV28 and TRBJ2-2): DVKVTQSSRYLVKRTGEKVFLECVQDMDHENMFWYRQDPGLGLRLIYFSYDVKMKEKGDIPEGYSVSREKKERFSLILESASTNQTSMYLCATVQGRGELFFGEGSRLTVL.

This clonotype was recorded many times. This sequence joins TRBV7-2 and TRBJ1-2; D uncertain. The CDR3 covers 17 residues. V dropped 4 bases and J dropped 0 bases, with 18 bases sitting between them. In germline, CDR1 is SGHTA, CDR2 FQGNSA. In DNA, the CDR3 is TGTGCCAGCAGCTCAGTTTTTAAACAGTTAGCTAACTATGGCTACACCTTC. Protein sequence: CASSSVFKQLANYGYTF.

The genes are TRBV6-4 and TRBJ2-1, with 7 bases that match TRBD2. The better agreement between TRBJ2-7 and the DNA end casts doubt on the J call. Germline V gene data show CDR1 as MRHNA and CDR2 as SNTAGT. There are 14 residues in the CDR3. The CDR3 sequence is CASSDGTNANEQYF. The CDR3 DNA reads as TGTGCCAGCAGTGACGGGACTAACGCCAATGAGCAGTACTTC.

This clonotype was counted ten times or more. The genes are TRBV5-1 and TRBJ1-4; TRBD1 matches 9 bases. Germline CDR1 and CDR2: SGHRS and YFSETQ. The V and J ends lost 3 bases and 5 bases, in that order; junction bases with no gene match: 2. This CDR3 has 14 amino acids. Written as DNA, the CDR3 is TGCGCCAGCAGCTCGGGACAGGGAAATGAAAAACTGTTTTTT. Amino acids: CASSSGQGNEKLFF.

This rearrangement joins TRBV11-2 to TRBJ2-7; 8 bases match TRBD1. V gave up 5 bases and J gave up 0 bases; unmatched junction bases: 9. The CDR3 spans 16 residues. CDR1 and CDR2 from the germline V gene are SGHAT and FQNNGV. In DNA form, the CDR3 reads TGTGCCAGCAGCATACGGGGACAGGCCGGCTCCTACGAGCAGTACTTC. Translating gives CASSIRGQAGSYEQYF.

This clonotype has a count of ten or more. The chain carries TRBV6-1 and TRBJ2-7; D uncertain. Germline CDR1 MNHNS, CDR2 SASEGT. The CDR3 runs 15 residues. V gave up 2 bases and J gave up 0 bases, with 11 bases separating them. CDR3 sequence: CASSEYPLSSYEQYF. CDR3 bases: TGTGCCAGCAGTGAATACCCTTTAAGCTCCTACGAGCAGTACTTC.

In its sample, this clonotype was seen many times. The gene calls are TRBV4-2 and TRBJ1-4; D unclear. This CDR3 is 14 amino acids long. The V and J ends lost 0 bases and 5 bases respectively, with 7 bases between them. Germline V CDR1 and CDR2: LGHNA, YNFKEQ. DNA for the CDR3: TGTGCCAGCAGCCAAGATGGAGGGAATGAAAAACTGTTTTTT. Amino acids: CASSQDGGNEKLFF.

To note about this clonotype: A much larger clonotype is one base distant, so this may be a read error. The chain joins TRBV7-9 to TRBJ2-1; unclear D gene. Germline CDR1 reads SEHNR; CDR2 reads FQNEAQ (reference sequence). With 10 bases removed from V and 10 bases from J, the gap between germline ends came to 8 bases. This CDR3 is built from 9 residues. The CDR3 here is CAIQEEQFF. Written as DNA, the CDR3 is TGTGCCATCCAAGAGGAGCAGTTCTTC.

This clonotype was seen repeatedly, ten times or more. The V gene is TRBV28, the J gene TRBJ1-2; D gene unclear. Trimming pared 8 bases from V and 4 bases from J, leaving 11 bases between. Germline V CDR1 and CDR2: MDHEN, SYDVKM. The CDR3 has 12 amino acids. In DNA form, the CDR3 reads TGTGCCAGCGAGGAGGGCCTCTATGGCTACACCTTC. Residues: CASEEGLYGYTF.

This clonotype has a count of ten or more. The chain couples TRBV7-2 to TRBJ2-1, with D possibly matching TRBD1 (6 bases). The CDR3 consists of 14 residues. Trimming stripped 1 base from V and 8 bases from J, with 12 bases between. CDR1 SGHTA and CDR2 FQGNSA come from the germline V gene. The CDR3 is CASSLVAGAYEQFF. The CDR3 coding sequence is TGTGCCAGCAGCTTAGTCGCAGGGGCCTATGAGCAGTTCTTC.

This clonotype has ten or more counts. This rearrangement joins TRBV7-2 to TRBJ2-1, with TRBD2 as a possible D gene (7 bases). Trimming cost V 3 bases and J 0 bases, with 15 bases left between them. Germline values: CDR1 SGHTA, CDR2 FQGNSA. The CDR3 covers 17 residues. CDR3 DNA sequence: TGTGCCAGCAGCTTGAGGGGTGGGGGGGCCTCCTACAATGAGCAGTTCTTC. Amino acids: CASSLRGGGASYNEQFF.

This clonotype was seen many times. This chain connects TRBV29-1 to TRBJ2-7; maybe TRBD1 (5 bases). This CDR3 spans 13 amino acids. The V end was cut by 2 bases, the J end by 4 bases, with 12 bases between. Germline V gene lookup returns CDR1 SQVTM and CDR2 ANQGSEA. As DNA, the CDR3 is TGCAGCGTTGAATGGTGGGGCACTTACGAGCAGTACTTC. Translation: CSVEWWGTYEQYF.

This clonotype was seen repeatedly, ten times or more. The chain employs TRBV7-2 and TRBJ2-1, with D maybe TRBD2 (5 bases). The CDR3 runs 11 residues. The germline V and J ends were trimmed by 7 bases and 6 bases, with 7 bases remaining between them. Germline V gives CDR1 SGHTA, CDR2 FQGNSA. CDR3: CASTSFNEQFF. DNA of the CDR3: TGTGCCAGCACTAGCTTCAATGAGCAGTTCTTC. Full variable domain (rest looked up from reference TRBV7-2 and TRBJ2-1): GAGVSQSPSNKVTEKGKDVELRCDPISGHTALYWYRQSLGQGLEFLIYFQGNSAPDKSGLPSDRFSAERTGGSVSTLTIQRTQQEDSAVYLCASTSFNEQFFGPGTRLTVL.

This clonotype was observed at least ten times. V is TRBV5-1 and J is TRBJ1-1, with TRBD1 identical over 7 bases. The CDR3 runs to 13 residues. CDR1 and CDR2 (germline): SGHRS, YFSETQ. V dropped 4 bases and J dropped 3; count of bases not matched to a gene: 3. CDR3: CASSKGQYTEAFF. CDR3 in DNA: TGCGCCAGCAGCAAGGGACAGTACACTGAAGCTTTCTTT.

This clonotype showed up many times. V usage is TRBV28 and J usage is TRBJ2-7; D not resolved. The CDR3 loop spans 12 amino acids. V shed 7 bases and J shed 7 bases, with 14 bases lying between them. Looked up from germline, CDR1 is MDHEN and CDR2 is SYDVKM. CDR3 DNA: TGTGCCAGCACCTCGAACAGAGGAGAGCAGTACTTC. Protein: CASTSNRGEQYF.